Listed below are T cell receptor beta chains from one sample, sequenced in a study of blood T cell repertoires in COVID-19. Data came from immunoSEQ multiplex PCR; TCRdb stores just in-frame clones and leaves some out. The data contain approximately 140,000 clones, approximately 80% of them singletons. Material for sequencing was peripheral blood. These receptors all come from a man aged 55 to 69 with active or convalescent COVID-19. Each CDR3 is given with its conserved first and last residue. A D gene is named only where the DNA matches it firmly. The size field is filled for only some rows; it gives once, few, many or a size class.

v_call	clone_size	j_call	d_call	cdr3_nt	cdr3_aa
TRBV6-6	.	TRBJ1-5	TRBD1	TGTGCCAGCTTTGACAGGGTCAATCAGCCCCAGCATTTT	CASFDRVNQPQHF
TRBV6-2/TRBV6-3	.	TRBJ2-7	.	TGTGCCAGCAGTGCTCAGACCTACGAGCAGTACTTC	CASSAQTYEQYF
TRBV5-1	.	TRBJ2-4	TRBD1	TGCGCCAGCAGCCCGGGACAGATAAACATTCAGTACTTC	CASSPGQINIQYF
TRBV7-6	.	TRBJ2-7	.	TGTGCCAGCAGCTTTCTAAAGTGGGAGCAGTACTTC	CASSFLKWEQYF
TRBV27	.	TRBJ2-7	TRBD2	TGTGCCAGCAGTTCCCCTCCTAGCGGGAGCGATGAGCAGTACTTC	CASSSPPSGSDEQYF
TRBV10-3	.	TRBJ2-1	TRBD2	TGTGCCATCAAAGGGACTAGCGCGTCCAGCTCCTACAATGAGCAGTTCTTC	CAIKGTSASSSYNEQFF
TRBV7-2	once	TRBJ1-6	TRBD1	TGTGCCAGCAGCTTAGAAGCAGGGGGGAATTCACCCCTCCACTTT	CASSLEAGGNSPLHF
TRBV4-3	once	TRBJ2-7	TRBD1	TGCGCCAGCAGCCATAGGACAGGGGTCTACGAGCAGTACTTC	CASSHRTGVYEQYF
TRBV19	.	TRBJ2-1	TRBD1	TGTGCCAGTAGTACTTGGACAGGGGGGGTTTTCACTAGCCCATTTGCCAATGAGCAGTTCTTC	CASSTWTGGVFTSPFANEQFF
TRBV2	few	TRBJ2-7	.	TGTGCCAGCACTTTGAGATCCGGGCAGTACTTC	CASTLRSGQYF
TRBV30	.	TRBJ1-3	.	TGTGCCTGGAGCCCGGACAGACTTGGAAACACCATATATTTT	CAWSPDRLGNTIYF
TRBV7-2	.	TRBJ1-4	.	TGTGCCAGCAGCCTCGTACAGGGCGCAACTAATGAAAAACTGTTTTTT	CASSLVQGATNEKLFF
TRBV11-1	.	TRBJ2-2	TRBD1	TGTGCCAGCAGCCAACACAGGGGGCAAGGGGAGCTGTTTTTT	CASSQHRGQGELFF
TRBV30	once	TRBJ1-3	TRBD1	TGTGCCTGGAGGAGGGACAGAGGATCTAGCTCTGGAAACACCATATATTTT	CAWRRDRGSSSGNTIYF
TRBV27	.	TRBJ2-5	.	TGTGCCAGCAGTCCCGAGGGCACCCAAGAGACCCAGTACTTC	CASSPEGTQETQYF
TRBV7-5	.	TRBJ2-7	.	.	CARSQVGQGAYEQYF
TRBV12-3/TRBV12-4	.	TRBJ1-2	.	TGTGCCTTGAGCAGGGATGGCTACACCTTC	CALSRDGYTF
TRBV7-2	.	TRBJ2-3	TRBD1	TGTGCCAGCAGCTCCCGACAGGGGGCTAGCACAGATACGCAGTATTTT	CASSSRQGASTDTQYF
TRBV10-3	few	TRBJ2-1	TRBD2	TGTGCCATCAACAAGGCGGGAGGGGACAATGAGCAGTTCTTC	CAINKAGGDNEQFF
TRBV28	.	TRBJ2-5	TRBD2	TGTGCCGCCTCAGGCGATAGCGGGCCTCAAGAGACCCAGTACTTC	CAASGDSGPQETQYF
TRBV18	.	TRBJ2-7	TRBD1	TGTGCCAGCTCACCCGCGGGACAGGGGGCTGCCTACGAGCAGTACTTC	CASSPAGQGAAYEQYF
TRBV30	.	TRBJ1-1	.	TGTGCCTGGAGTGTACGATCGAGAATTGGTCAGCGGAGGAACACTGAAGCTTTCTTT	CAWSVRSRIGQRRNTEAFF
TRBV7-9	.	TRBJ2-1	TRBD2	TGTGCCAGCAGTCGCCTCGCGGGGGTCGGGGATGAGCAGTTCTTC	CASSRLAGVGDEQFF
TRBV7-9	.	TRBJ2-1	.	TGTGCCAGCAGCACCGTGCCGGGAGCGGTCAATGAGCAGTTCTTC	CASSTVPGAVNEQFF
TRBV7-9	once	TRBJ2-7	.	TGTGCCAGCAGCCTAACGTACGAGCAGTACTTC	CASSLTYEQYF
TRBV27	.	TRBJ2-1	.	TGTGCCAGCAGCCCATGGGACAACAATGAGCAGTTCTTC	CASSPWDNNEQFF
TRBV24-1	.	TRBJ1-5	.	TGTGCCACCAGTGATCCAGGATACAATCAGCCCCAGCATTTT	CATSDPGYNQPQHF
TRBV6-6	.	TRBJ2-5	TRBD1	TGTGCCAGCAATCTGGACAGGGGAGAGACCCAGTACTTC	CASNLDRGETQYF
TRBV7-3	few	TRBJ2-1	.	TGTGCCAGCAGCTTACGTACGACGAGCGGTGAGCAGTTCTTC	CASSLRTTSGEQFF
TRBV7-8	once	TRBJ2-7	TRBD2	TGTGCCAGCAGCTTTTATCTAGCGGGACAGAACACCTACGAGCAGTACTTC	CASSFYLAGQNTYEQYF
TRBV7-2	.	TRBJ2-2	TRBD1	TGTGCCAGCAGCCCCCTAACGGACAGGACCGCGAACACCGGGGAGCTGTTTTTT	CASSPLTDRTANTGELFF
TRBV11-3	.	TRBJ2-1	TRBD2	TGTGCCAGCAGCTTAGGCCTAGCGGGGGTCAATGAGCAGTTCTTC	CASSLGLAGVNEQFF
TRBV7-2	.	TRBJ2-1	TRBD2	TGTGCCAGCAGCTTATATCCAGCGGGAGTGAGGAATGAGCAGTTCTTC	CASSLYPAGVRNEQFF
TRBV6-1	once	TRBJ2-3	TRBD1	TGTGCCAGCAGTGAAGAAGCGCGGCCCACAGGGGGTGGCACAGATACGCAGTATTTT	CASSEEARPTGGGTDTQYF
TRBV27	.	TRBJ1-5	TRBD1	TGTGCCAGCAGTTTATGGGGGACAGGGGAGGATCAGCCCCAGCATTTT	CASSLWGTGEDQPQHF
TRBV28	.	TRBJ1-5	.	TGTGCCAGCAGCCTTTATAGCAATCAGCCCCAGCATTTT	CASSLYSNQPQHF
TRBV5-1	.	TRBJ2-3	.	TGCGCCAGCAGAGAGGCTCGAAGCACAGATACGCAGTATTTT	CASREARSTDTQYF
TRBV10-2	.	TRBJ1-6	TRBD1	TGCGCCAGCAGTGAGTCGACAGGGAGCTCCTATAATTCACCCCTCCACTTT	CASSESTGSSYNSPLHF
TRBV6-5	few	TRBJ2-7	TRBD1	TGTGCCAGCCGGGACAGAGCCTTAGGTGAGCAGTACTTC	CASRDRALGEQYF
TRBV14	.	TRBJ2-3	.	TGTGCCAGCAGTCTTAATAAGGGGGCGCAGTATTTT	CASSLNKGAQYF